A single sample gave rise to the 19 T cell receptor beta chains below, sequenced in a study of OX40 agonist ivuxolimab in advanced cancers. The method was immunoSEQ multiplex PCR; TCRdb's version includes in-frame clones alone and lacks a portion of them. Seen here are tens of thousands of clones, roughly nine tenths observed once, and the top ten hold 9% to 15%. The source was CD4+ or CD8+ T cells sorted from blood, collected in a trial of the OX40 agonist ivuxolimab. The source of these receptors is an adult with an advanced solid tumor such as melanoma, head and neck, liver or kidney cancer.

The J gene is TRBJ2-1, the V gene TRBV2, with TRBD1 matching 9 bases. The germline V gene has CDR1 SNHLY and CDR2 FYNNEI. The CDR3 runs 14 residues. J was trimmed by 8 bases and V by 7 bases; bases with no gene match: 9. This CDR3 is CASILDRGGYEQFF. The CDR3 DNA sequence: TGTGCCAGCATCTTGGACAGGGGCGGGTATGAGCAGTTCTTC. The full variable domain, in which reference TRBV2 and TRBJ2-1 provide the parts outside the CDR3, is EPEVTQTPSHQVTQMGQEVILRCVPISNHLYFYWYRQILGQKVEFLVSFYNNEISEKSEIFDDQFSVERPDGSNFTLKIRSTKLEDSAMYFCASILDRGGYEQFFGPGTRLTVL.

The chain has TRBV29-1 and TRBJ1-2, with D unresolved. CDR3 length: 17 amino acids. V gave up 6 bases and J gave up 3 bases, with 26 bases separating them. The germline V gene has CDR1 SQVTM and CDR2 ANQGSEA. This CDR3 is CSVQHLLTGLGDYGYTF. The CDR3 nucleotides are TGCAGCGTCCAACACCTACTTACGGGTCTTGGGGACTATGGCTACACCTTC.

The chain uses TRBV10-1 and TRBJ2-7, with D perhaps matching TRBD2 (5 bases). The CDR3 loop spans 13 amino acids. Germline CDR1 and CDR2: WNHNN and SYGVQD (reference sequence). V was clipped by 2 bases and J by 7 bases, with 12 bases between them. DNA for the CDR3: TGCGCCAGCAGTGAGAACCCCTCGGGGGAGCAGTACTTC. The encoded protein is CASSENPSGEQYF.

The chain employs TRBV4-1 and TRBJ2-7; 8 positions match TRBD1. Germline loops: CDR1 MGHRA, CDR2 YSYEKL. V lost 4 bases to trimming and J lost 4 bases; unmatched junction nucleotides: 12. The CDR3 loop spans 16 amino acids. Written as DNA, the CDR3 is TGCGCCAGCAGCCTGGGACAGGCCCCCTCTCCTTACGAGCAGTACTTC. Translation: CASSLGQAPSPYEQYF.

V and J are TRBV5-6 and TRBJ2-7; 7 bases match TRBD1. The CDR3 consists of 14 residues. J was trimmed by 1 base and V by 4 bases; bases with no gene match: 5. Germline V lookup: CDR1 SGHDT, CDR2 YYEEEE. The CDR3 DNA reads as TGTGCCAGCAGCAAGGGGGACAGATCCTACGAGCAGTACGTC. Protein: CASSKGDRSYEQYV.

This clone occurred once. The chain uses TRBV11-3 and TRBJ2-3; 10 bases map to TRBD1. Germline values: CDR1 SGHNT, CDR2 YENEEA. CDR3 length: 17 residues. The ends lost 1 base at V and 3 bases at J; junction bases unmatched: 7. CDR3 residues: CASSLGTGTGATDTQYF. CDR3 DNA sequence: TGTGCCAGCAGCTTAGGCACCGGGACAGGGGCGACAGATACGCAGTATTTT.

The chain combines TRBV12-5 with TRBJ2-1; 10 bases line up with TRBD2. This CDR3 contains 19 residues. CDR1 and CDR2 (germline): LGHNT, FRNRAP. V shed 5 bases and J 2 bases; nucleotides not matched to a gene: 15. CDR3 nucleotides: TGTGCTAGTGGTCCCCCCCTAAGCGGGAGGGCCCTGACCTACAATGAGCAGTTCTTC. Protein product: CASGPPLSGRALTYNEQFF.

V usage is TRBV7-9 and J usage is TRBJ1-4; tentative D call: TRBD1 (6 bases). This CDR3 has 14 amino acids. The V and J ends lost 1 base and 8 bases respectively, with 11 bases between them. Germline V gene sequence: CDR1 SEHNR, CDR2 FQNEAQ (reference sequence). CDR3 coding DNA: TGTGCCAGCAGCTTAGAGGGGGGTCGGGAAAAACTGTTTTTT. Protein product: CASSLEGGREKLFF.

The chain links TRBV6-4 to TRBJ2-1; 12 bases are a match to TRBD2. The CDR3 is 15 amino acids. Unmatched junction bases numbered 4, after V lost 4 bases and J lost 6 bases. The germline V gene has CDR1 MRHNA and CDR2 SNTAGT. The DNA of the CDR3 is TGTGCCAGCAGTGTCCTAGCGGGAGGGGGCAATGAGCAGTTCTTC. Amino acid sequence: CASSVLAGGGNEQFF.

This clone occurred once. The CDR3 nucleotides are TGTGCCAGCAGCTTGCAGGGAAGGTTCGGCAATGAGCAGTTCTTC. It yields the protein CASSLQGRFGNEQFF. This chain links TRBV7-9 with TRBJ2-1; maybe TRBD1 (5 bases). In germline, CDR1 is SEHNR, CDR2 FQNEAQ (reference sequence). V was cut by 3 bases and J by 6 bases, with 15 bases left in between. The CDR3 has 15 residues.

The V gene is TRBV2, the J gene TRBJ2-3, with D perhaps matching TRBD2 (6 bases). The CDR3 is 14 residues long. Germline V gene lookup returns CDR1 SNHLY and CDR2 FYNNEI. V was cut by 3 bases and J by 4 bases, with 11 bases left in between. DNA of the CDR3: TGTGCCAGCAGTGAGCGGGGCTTAGCAGATACGCAGTATTTT. This translates into CASSERGLADTQYF.

CDR3 amino acids: CASSAPEREGTDTQYF. The CDR3 DNA reads TGTGCCAGCAGCGCCCCTGAGCGGGAGGGCACAGATACGCAGTATTTT. V usage is TRBV9 and J usage is TRBJ2-3; 9 bases map to TRBD2. Trimming at V came to 3 bases and at J to 1 base, leaving 6 bases not matched to a gene. Germline V lookup: CDR1 SGDLS, CDR2 YYNGEE. The CDR3 has 16 residues.

This chain connects TRBV7-9 to TRBJ2-1; 10 positions match TRBD2. Germline CDR1 reads SEHNR; CDR2 reads FQNEAQ (reference sequence). V dropped 4 bases and J dropped 4; count of bases not matched to a gene: 7. CDR3 length equals 16 residues. This CDR3 reads CASSSTSGTEYNEQFF. For the CDR3, the DNA is TGTGCCAGCAGCTCCACTAGCGGGACCGAATACAATGAGCAGTTCTTC.

The V gene is TRBV28, the J gene TRBJ2-7, with D perhaps assigned TRBD1 or TRBD2 (6 bases each). The CDR3 is 14 amino acids. The germline CDR1 and CDR2 sequences are MDHEN and SYDVKM. The germline V and J ends were trimmed by 6 bases and 2 bases, with 14 bases remaining between them. CDR3 loop: CASSPAGQTYEQYV. The CDR3 DNA follows: TGTGCCAGCAGCCCCGCGGGACAAACCTACGAGCAGTACGTC.

This chain links TRBV4-3 with TRBJ1-1, with D uncertain. Trimming removed 1 base from V and 1 base from J, with 4 bases in between. The V gene's germline CDR1 is LGHNA and CDR2 YSLEER. This CDR3 spans 13 amino acids. In DNA form, the CDR3 reads TGCGCCAGCAGCCAAGGGGGGAACACTGAAGCTTTCTTT. Amino acid sequence: CASSQGGNTEAFF.

This clone occurred a few times. The J gene is TRBJ1-1, the V gene TRBV11-1; D gene ambiguous. This CDR3 comprises 13 residues. Germline values: CDR1 SGHAT, CDR2 FQDESV (reference sequence). Trimming stripped 1 base from V and 4 bases from J, with 7 bases between. In DNA form, the CDR3 reads TGTGCCAGCAGCTTAGGGGTGGGCACTGAAGCTTTCTTT. The encoded protein is CASSLGVGTEAFF. Based on the CDR3 plus reference TRBV11-1 and TRBJ1-1, the full variable domain is EAEVAQSPRYKITEKSQAVAFWCDPISGHATLYWYRQILGQGPELLVQFQDESVVDDSQLPKDRFSAERLKGVDSTLKIQPAELGDSAMYLCASSLGVGTEAFFGQGTRLTVV.

The chain combines TRBV7-8 with TRBJ2-7, with TRBD1 matching over 7 bases. Germline values: CDR1 SGHVS, CDR2 FQNEAQ. The J segment lost 3 bases and the V segment lost 1 base, leaving 6 bases of the junction unmatched. CDR3 length equals 15 residues. CDR3 DNA: TGTGCCAGCAGCTTAGGAAGGGGGCGGCACTACGAGCAGTACGTC. It yields the protein CASSLGRGRHYEQYV.

V gene TRBV9 combines with J gene TRBJ2-7, with 14 nucleotides matching TRBD2. This CDR3 has 15 amino acids. The germline CDR1 and CDR2 sequences are SGDLS and YYNGEE. Trimming at V came to 4 bases and at J to 3 bases, leaving 3 bases not matched to a gene. The CDR3 sequence is CASSPGLAGVYEQYF. The CDR3 nucleotides are TGTGCCAGCAGCCCGGGACTAGCGGGAGTCTACGAGCAGTACTTC.

The chain combines TRBV2 with TRBJ1-6; 7 bases map to TRBD1. This CDR3 has 18 amino acids. Per germline, CDR1 SNHLY and CDR2 FYNNEI. Trimming at V came to 4 bases and at J to 3 bases, leaving 12 bases not matched to a gene. CDR3 DNA: TGTGCCAGCAGTGTCGGGACAGAAAGCACCGACTATAATTCACCCCTCCACTTT. Residues: CASSVGTESTDYNSPLHF.